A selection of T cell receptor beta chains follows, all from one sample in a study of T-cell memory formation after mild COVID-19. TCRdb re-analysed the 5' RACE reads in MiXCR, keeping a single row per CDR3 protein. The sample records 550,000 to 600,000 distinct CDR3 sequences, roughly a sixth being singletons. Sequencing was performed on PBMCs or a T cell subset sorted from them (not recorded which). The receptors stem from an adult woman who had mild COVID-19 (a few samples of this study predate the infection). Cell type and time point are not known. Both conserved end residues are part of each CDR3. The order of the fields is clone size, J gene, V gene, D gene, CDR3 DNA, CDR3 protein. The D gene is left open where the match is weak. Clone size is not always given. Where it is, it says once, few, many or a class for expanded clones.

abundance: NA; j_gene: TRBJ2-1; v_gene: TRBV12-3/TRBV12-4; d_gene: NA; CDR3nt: TGTGCCAGCAGGTTAGATGGAGGAGCCTACAATGAGCAGTTCTTC; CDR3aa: CASRLDGGAYNEQFF
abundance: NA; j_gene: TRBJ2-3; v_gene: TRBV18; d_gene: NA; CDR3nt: TGTGCCAGCTCACCTGAACGGCATACGCAGTATTTT; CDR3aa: CASSPERHTQYF
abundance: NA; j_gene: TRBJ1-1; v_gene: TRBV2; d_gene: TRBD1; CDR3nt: TGTGCCAGCAGTGAATGGGGACAGAAGAACACTGAAGCTTTCTTT; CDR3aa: CASSEWGQKNTEAFF
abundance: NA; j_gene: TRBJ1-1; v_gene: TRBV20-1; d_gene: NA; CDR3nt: TGCAGTGCTAGAGAATTTGGGAACACTGAAGCTTTCTTT; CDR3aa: CSAREFGNTEAFF
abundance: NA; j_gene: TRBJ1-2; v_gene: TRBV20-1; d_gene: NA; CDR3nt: TGCAGTGCCTCGAGAGGGGGGGAGTATGGCTACACCTTC; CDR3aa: CSASRGGEYGYTF
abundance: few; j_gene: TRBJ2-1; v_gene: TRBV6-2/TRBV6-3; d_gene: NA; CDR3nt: TGTGCCAGCAGTTACTTCGGGGTCGGAGAGCAGTTCTTC; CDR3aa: CASSYFGVGEQFF
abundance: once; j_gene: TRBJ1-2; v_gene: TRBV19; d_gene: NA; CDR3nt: TGTGCCAGTAGTAAAGGGGCCCCTGACTACACCTTC; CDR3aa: CASSKGAPDYTF
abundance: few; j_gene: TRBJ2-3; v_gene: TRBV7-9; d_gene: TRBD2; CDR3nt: TGTGCCAGCAGCTTACTCCTAGCGGGAGACACAGATACGCAGTATTTT; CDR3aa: CASSLLLAGDTDTQYF
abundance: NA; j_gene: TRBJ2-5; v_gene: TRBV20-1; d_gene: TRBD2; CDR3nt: TGCAGTGCTAGAGGAACTAGCGGGGGGACTCAAGAGACCCAGTACTTC; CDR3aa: CSARGTSGGTQETQYF
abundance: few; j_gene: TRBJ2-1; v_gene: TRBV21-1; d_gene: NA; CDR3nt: TGTGCCAGCAGGTGGGGACGGGGGCATAGCTCCTACAATGAGCAGTTCTTC; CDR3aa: CASRWGRGHSSYNEQFF
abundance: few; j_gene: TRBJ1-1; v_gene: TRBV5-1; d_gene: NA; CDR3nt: TGCGCCAGCAGCTTGGAACAGGGAGTGAACACTGAAGCTTTCTTT; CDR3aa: CASSLEQGVNTEAFF
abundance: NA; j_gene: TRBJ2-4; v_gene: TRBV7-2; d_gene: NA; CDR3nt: TGTGCCAGCAGCTTAGAGCTAGCCAAAAACATTCAGTACTTC; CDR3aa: CASSLELAKNIQYF
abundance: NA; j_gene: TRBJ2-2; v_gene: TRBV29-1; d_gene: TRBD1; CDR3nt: TGCAGCGTTCTTGGGACAGGTGCCGTCACCGGGGAGCTGTTTTTT; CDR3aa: CSVLGTGAVTGELFF
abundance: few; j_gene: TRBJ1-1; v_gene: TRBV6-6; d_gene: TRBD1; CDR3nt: TGTGCCAGCAGTTTAACGGACAGGGACACTGAAGCTTTCTTT; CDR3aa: CASSLTDRDTEAFF
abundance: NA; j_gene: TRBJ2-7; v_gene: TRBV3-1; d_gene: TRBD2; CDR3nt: TGTGCCAGCAGCCAAGATGGGAGGGCCTGGTACGAGCAGTACTTC; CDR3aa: CASSQDGRAWYEQYF
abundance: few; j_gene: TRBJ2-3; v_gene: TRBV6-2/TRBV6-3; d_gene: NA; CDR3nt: TGTGCCAGCAGCTTTACCGGATTCACAGATACGCAGTATTTT; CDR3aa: CASSFTGFTDTQYF
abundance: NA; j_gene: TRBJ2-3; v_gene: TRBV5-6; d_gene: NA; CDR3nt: TGTGCCAGCATCCTGAGGGATACGCAGTATTTT; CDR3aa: CASILRDTQYF
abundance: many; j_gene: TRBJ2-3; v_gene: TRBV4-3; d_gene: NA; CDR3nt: TGCGCCAGCAGCCAAGGGGCAGGGACGGCAGATACGCAGTATTTT; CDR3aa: CASSQGAGTADTQYF
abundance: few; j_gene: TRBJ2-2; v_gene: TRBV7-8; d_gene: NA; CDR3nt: TGTGCCAGCAGCTCAGGGGGGTTGGCCGGGGAGCTGTTTTTT; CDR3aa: CASSSGGLAGELFF
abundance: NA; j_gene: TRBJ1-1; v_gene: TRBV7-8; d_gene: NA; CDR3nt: TGTGCCAGCAGCCCCCGACGTGAGAGGAACACTGAAGCTTTCTTT; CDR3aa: CASSPRRERNTEAFF
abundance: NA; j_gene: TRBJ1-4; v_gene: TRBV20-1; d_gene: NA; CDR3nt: TGCAGTGCTAGAGAGGGAGGCACTAATGAAAAACTGTTTTTT; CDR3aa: CSAREGGTNEKLFF
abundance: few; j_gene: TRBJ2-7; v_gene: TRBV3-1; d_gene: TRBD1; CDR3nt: TGTGCCAGCAGCGCGACAGGGGGCCGGTACGAGCAGTACTTC; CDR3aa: CASSATGGRYEQYF
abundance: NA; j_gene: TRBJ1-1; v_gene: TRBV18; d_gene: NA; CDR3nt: TGTGCCAGCTCCGAACCAGGGAGGACTGAAGCTTTCTTT; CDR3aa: CASSEPGRTEAFF
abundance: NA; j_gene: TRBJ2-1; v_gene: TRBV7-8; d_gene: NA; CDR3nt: TGTGCCAGCAGCTTAGCGGTGGCTCATGAGCAGTTCTTC; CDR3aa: CASSLAVAHEQFF
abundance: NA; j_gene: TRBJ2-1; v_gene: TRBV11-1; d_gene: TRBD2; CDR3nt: TGTGCCAGCAGCCCCGCACTAGCGGAAGAGCAGTTCTTC; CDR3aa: CASSPALAEEQFF
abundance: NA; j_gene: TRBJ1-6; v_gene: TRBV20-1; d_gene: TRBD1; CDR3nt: TGCAGTGCTAGACCCGGACAGGGTAATAATTCACCCCTCCACTTT; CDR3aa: CSARPGQGNNSPLHF
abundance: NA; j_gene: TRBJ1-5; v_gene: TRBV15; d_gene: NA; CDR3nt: TGTGCCACCAGCCCGTCGGGGGCTTTAGACAATCAGCCCCAGCATTTT; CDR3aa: CATSPSGALDNQPQHF
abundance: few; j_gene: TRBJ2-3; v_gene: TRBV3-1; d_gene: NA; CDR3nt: TGTGCCAGCAGCCAATTCCTGGGGGCCGGCGAGGCGCAGTATTTT; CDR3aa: CASSQFLGAGEAQYF
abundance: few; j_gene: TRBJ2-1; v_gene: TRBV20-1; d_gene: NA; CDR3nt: TGCAGTGCATATAACCAGATAACCTACAATGAGCAGTTCTTC; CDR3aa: CSAYNQITYNEQFF
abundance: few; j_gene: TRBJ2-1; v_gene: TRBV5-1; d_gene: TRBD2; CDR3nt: TGCGCCAGCAGCTTTGGGACTAGCTCCCCCGATGAGCAGTTCTTC; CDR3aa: CASSFGTSSPDEQFF
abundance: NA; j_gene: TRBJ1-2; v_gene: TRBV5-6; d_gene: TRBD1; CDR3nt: TGTGCCAGCAGCTGGTCACCGGGACAGGGGGCGAACTATGGCTACACCTTC; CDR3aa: CASSWSPGQGANYGYTF
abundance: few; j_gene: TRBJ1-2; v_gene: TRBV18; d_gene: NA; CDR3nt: TGTGCCAGCTCACCAGCGGGACCTGGCTACACCTTC; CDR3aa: CASSPAGPGYTF
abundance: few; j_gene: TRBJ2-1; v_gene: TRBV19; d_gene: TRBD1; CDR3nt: TGTGCCAGTAGTCGACGGACAGGGAAGCAGTTCTTC; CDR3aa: CASSRRTGKQFF
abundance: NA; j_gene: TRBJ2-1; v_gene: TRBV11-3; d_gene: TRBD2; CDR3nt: TGTGCCAGCAGACCCCCCTCCGGGAGGTCCTTCGATGAGCAGTTCTTC; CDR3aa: CASRPPSGRSFDEQFF
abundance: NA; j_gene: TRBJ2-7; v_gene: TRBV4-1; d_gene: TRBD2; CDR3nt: TGCGCCAGCAGCCAGCCGGGACTAGCCAATTCCTACGAGCAGTACTTC; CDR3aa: CASSQPGLANSYEQYF